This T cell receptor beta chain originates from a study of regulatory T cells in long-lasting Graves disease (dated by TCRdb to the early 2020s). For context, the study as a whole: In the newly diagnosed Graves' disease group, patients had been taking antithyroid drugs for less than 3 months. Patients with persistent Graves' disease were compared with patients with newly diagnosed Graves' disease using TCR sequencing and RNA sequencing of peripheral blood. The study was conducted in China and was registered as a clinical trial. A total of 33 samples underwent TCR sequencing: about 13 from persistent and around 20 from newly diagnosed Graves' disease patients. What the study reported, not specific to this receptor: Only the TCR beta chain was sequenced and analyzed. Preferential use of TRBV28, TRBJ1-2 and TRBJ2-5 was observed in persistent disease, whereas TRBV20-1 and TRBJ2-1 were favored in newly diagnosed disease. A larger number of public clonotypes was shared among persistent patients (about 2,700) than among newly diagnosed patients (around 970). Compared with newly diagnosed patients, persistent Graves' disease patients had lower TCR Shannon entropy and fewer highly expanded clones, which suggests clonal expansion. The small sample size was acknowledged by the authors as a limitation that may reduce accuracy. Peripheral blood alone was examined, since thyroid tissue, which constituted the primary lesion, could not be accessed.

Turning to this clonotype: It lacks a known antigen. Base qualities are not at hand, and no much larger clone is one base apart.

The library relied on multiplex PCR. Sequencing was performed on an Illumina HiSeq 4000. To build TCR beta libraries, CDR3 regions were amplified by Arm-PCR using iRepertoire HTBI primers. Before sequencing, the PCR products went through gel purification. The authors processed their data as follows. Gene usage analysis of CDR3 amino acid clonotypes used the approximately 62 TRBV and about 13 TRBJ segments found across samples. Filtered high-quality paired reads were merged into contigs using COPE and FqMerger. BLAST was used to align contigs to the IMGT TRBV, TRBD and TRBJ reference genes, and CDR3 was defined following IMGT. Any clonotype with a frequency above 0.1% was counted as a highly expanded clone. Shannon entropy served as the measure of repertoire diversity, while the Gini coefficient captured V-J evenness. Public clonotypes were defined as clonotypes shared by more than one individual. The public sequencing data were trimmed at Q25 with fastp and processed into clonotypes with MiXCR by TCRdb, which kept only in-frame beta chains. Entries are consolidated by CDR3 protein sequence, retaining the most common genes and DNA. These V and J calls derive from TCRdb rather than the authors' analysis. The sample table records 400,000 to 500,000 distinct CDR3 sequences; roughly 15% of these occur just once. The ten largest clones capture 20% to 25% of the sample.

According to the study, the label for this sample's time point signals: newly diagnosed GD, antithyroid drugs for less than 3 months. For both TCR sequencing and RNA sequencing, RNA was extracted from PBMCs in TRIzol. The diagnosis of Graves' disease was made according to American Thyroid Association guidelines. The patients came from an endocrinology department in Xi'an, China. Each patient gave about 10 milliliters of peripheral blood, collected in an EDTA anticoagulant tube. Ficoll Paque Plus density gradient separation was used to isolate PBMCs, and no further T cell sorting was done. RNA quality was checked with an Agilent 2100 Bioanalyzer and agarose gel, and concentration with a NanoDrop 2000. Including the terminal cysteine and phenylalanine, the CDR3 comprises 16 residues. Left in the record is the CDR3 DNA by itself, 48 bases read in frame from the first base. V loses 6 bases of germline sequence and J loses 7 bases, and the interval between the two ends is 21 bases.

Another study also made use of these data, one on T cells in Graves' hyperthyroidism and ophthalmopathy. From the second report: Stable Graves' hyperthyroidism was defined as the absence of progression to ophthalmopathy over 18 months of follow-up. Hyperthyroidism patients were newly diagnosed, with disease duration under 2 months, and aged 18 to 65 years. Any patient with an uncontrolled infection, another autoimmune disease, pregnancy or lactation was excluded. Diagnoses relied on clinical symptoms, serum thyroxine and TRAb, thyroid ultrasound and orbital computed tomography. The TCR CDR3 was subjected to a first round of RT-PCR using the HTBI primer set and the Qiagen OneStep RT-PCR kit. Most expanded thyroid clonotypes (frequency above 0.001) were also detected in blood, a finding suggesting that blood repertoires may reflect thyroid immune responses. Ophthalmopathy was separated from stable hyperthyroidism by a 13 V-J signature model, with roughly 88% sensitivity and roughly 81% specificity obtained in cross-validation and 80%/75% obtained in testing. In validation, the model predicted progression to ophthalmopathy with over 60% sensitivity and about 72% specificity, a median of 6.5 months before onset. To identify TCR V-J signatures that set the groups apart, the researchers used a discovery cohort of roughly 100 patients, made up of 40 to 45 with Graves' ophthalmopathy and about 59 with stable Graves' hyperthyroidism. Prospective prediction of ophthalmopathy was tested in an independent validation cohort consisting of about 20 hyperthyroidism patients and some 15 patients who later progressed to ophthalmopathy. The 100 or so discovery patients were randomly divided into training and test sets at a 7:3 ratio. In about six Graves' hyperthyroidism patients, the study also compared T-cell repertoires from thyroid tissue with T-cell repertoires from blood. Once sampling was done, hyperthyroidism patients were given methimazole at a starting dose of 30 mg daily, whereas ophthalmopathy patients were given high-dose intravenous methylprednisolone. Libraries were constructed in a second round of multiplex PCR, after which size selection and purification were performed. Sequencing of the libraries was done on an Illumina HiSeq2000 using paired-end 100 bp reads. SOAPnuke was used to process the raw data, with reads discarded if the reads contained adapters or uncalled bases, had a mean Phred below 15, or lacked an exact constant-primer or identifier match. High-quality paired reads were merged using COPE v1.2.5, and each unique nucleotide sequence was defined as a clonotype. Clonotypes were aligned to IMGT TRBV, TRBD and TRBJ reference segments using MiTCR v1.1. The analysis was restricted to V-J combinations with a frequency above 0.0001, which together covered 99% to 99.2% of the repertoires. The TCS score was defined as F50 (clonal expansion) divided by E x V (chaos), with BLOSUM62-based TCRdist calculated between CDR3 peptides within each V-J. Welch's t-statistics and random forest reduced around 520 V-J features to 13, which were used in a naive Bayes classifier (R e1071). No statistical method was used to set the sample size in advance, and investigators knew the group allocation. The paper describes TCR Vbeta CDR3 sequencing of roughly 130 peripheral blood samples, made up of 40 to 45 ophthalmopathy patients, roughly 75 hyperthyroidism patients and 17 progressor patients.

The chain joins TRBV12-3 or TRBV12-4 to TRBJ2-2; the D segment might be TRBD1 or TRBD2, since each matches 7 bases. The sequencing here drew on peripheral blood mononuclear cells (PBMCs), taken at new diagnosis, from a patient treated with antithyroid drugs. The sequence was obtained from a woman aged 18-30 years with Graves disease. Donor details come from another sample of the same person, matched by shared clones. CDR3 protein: CASSILGGGGHGELFF. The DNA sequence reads TGTGCCAGCAGCATTTTAGGGGGAGGGGGCCACGGGGAGCTGTTTTTT.